This T cell receptor beta chain originates from a study of OX40 agonist ivuxolimab in advanced cancers. Whole-study context: Ivuxolimab, an antibody that agonizes OX40 (CD134), was administered to the patients. The study, taken as a whole, reports: Within 6 weeks, CD4+ and CD8+ blood T cells expanded clonally at 0.1 to 3.0 mg/kg.

The germline CDR1 and CDR2 sequences are SGHTA and FQGNSA. V lost 7 bases and J lost 6, with 22 bases in between. This CDR3 contains 16 residues. In regard to this clone: The antigen remains unidentified.

Some clones are missing from TCRdb's copy, which holds only in-frame ones; the method was immunoSEQ multiplex PCR. In the table there are 65,000 to 90,000 clones, roughly 88% of which are singletons. This specimen consisted of CD4+ or CD8+ T cells sorted from blood, obtained in a trial of the OX40 agonist ivuxolimab. The chain joins TRBV7-2 to TRBJ1-3; D is ambiguous. This TCR derives from an adult with an advanced solid tumor such as melanoma, head and neck, liver or kidney cancer. The chain's CDR3 is CASNISPTSGKNTIYF. The CDR3 nucleotides read TGTGCCAGCAACATCTCCCCCACCTCTGGAAAAAACACCATATATTTT. The full variable domain, rest sourced from reference TRBV7-2 and TRBJ1-3, is GAGVSQSPSNKVTEKGKDVELRCDPISGHTALYWYRQSLGQGLEFLIYFQGNSAPDKSGLPSDRFSAERTGGSVSTLTIQRTQQEDSAVYLCASNISPTSGKNTIYFGEGSWLTVV.